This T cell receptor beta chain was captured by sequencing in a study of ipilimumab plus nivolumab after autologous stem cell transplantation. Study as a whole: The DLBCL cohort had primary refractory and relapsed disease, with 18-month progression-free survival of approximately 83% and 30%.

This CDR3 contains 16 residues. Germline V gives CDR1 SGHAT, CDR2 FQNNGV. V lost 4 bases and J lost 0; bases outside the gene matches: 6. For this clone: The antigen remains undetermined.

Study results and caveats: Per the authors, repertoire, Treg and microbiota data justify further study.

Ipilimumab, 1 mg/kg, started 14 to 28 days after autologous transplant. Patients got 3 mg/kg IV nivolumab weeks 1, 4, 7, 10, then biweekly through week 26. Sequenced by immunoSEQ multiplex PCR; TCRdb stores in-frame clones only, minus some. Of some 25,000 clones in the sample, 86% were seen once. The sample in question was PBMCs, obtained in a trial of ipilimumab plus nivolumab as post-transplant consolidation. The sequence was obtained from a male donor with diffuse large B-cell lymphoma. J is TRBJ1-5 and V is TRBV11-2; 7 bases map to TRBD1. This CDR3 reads CASSSGTAYSNQPQHF. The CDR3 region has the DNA TGTGCCAGCAGCTCCGGGACAGCCTATAGCAATCAGCCCCAGCATTTT.